This TCR beta chain is drawn from a study of T cells expressing NK-cell markers. Study-level information: The study sequenced eight donors, seven HCMV-seropositive and one seronegative. General study results and limits: Whether expanded NKG2C+ T cell clones were HCMV specific stayed uncertain.

Points on this clonotype: Antigen: not known.

UMI-tagged 5'RACE template switching yielded the TCR beta cDNA. TCRdb derives one entry per CDR3 protein from the 5' RACE reads, leaving out DNA. Its clone listing holds fewer than 400,000 distinct CDR3 sequences. The source material was blood T cells: a sorted CD56 or NKG2C T cell subset, CD4+ or CD8+ T cells, or bulk PBMC T cells (not recorded which). This clonotype was obtained from a woman in her 50s in good health.

The CDR3 is CASTLRWDNEQFF. The V gene is TRBV12-3 or TRBV12-4, the J gene TRBJ2-1; TCRdb gives TRBD2 as the D gene, but with no DNA this cannot be confirmed. This CDR3 comprises 13 residues.